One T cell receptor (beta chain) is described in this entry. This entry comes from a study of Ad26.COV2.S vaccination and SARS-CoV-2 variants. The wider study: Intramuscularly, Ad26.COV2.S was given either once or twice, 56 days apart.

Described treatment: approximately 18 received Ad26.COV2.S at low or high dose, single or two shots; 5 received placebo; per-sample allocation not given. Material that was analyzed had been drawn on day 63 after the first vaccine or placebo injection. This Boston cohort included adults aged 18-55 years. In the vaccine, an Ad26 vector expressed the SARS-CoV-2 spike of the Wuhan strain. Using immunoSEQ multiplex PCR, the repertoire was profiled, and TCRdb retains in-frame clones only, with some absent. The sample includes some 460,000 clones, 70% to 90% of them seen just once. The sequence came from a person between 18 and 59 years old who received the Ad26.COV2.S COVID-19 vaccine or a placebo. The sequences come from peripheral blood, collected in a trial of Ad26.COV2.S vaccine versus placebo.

CDR3 bases: TGTGCCACCACCCGACTGCCAAATGAAAAACTGTTTTTT. This gives the protein CATTRLPNEKLFF. This chain uses TRBV15 with TRBJ1-4; D uncertain. Germline CDR1 reads LNHNV; CDR2 reads YYDKDF (reference sequence). This CDR3 is 13 amino acids long. Trimming pared 7 bases from V and 5 bases from J, leaving 11 bases between.